The present T cell receptor beta chain was sequenced within a study of blood T cells in healthy people across ages. A second PCR, run for about 7 to 11 cycles, used a sample-barcoded 5' primer plus a J-beta primer mix. TCRdb redid the calling of the 5' RACE reads with MiXCR, one entry per CDR3 protein. The sample lists some 710,000 distinct CDR3 sequences, more than 35% occurring once. Study results and caveats: Possibly confounding the expanded clonotype changes was the fact that donor CMV status was unknown. In older individuals, TCR beta diversity per million T cells was lower, falling roughly linearly with age.

In regard to this clonotype: Its antigen is as yet unknown.

CDR3 length: 13 residues. Germline CDR1 and CDR2: MDHEN and SYDVKM. Trimming removed 6 bases from V and 2 bases from J, with 11 bases in between. V and J are TRBV28 and TRBJ2-7; D not certain. This TCR was sampled from a man at least 80 years old in good health. Sequenced sample: blood. CDR3 protein: CASSSNYAYEQYF. CDR3 coding DNA: TGTGCCAGCAGCTCCAATTATGCCTACGAGCAGTACTTC.